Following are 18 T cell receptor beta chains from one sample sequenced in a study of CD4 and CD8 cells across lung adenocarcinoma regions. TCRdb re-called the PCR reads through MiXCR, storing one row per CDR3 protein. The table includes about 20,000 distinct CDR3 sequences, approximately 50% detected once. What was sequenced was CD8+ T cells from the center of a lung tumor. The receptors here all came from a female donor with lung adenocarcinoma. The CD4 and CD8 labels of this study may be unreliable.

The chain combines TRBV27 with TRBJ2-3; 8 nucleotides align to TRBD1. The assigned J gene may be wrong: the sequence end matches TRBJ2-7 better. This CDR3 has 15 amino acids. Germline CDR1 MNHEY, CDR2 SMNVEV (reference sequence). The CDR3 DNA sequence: TGTGGCAGGGGGCAGGGGGGCCGACTCACAGATACGCAGTACTTC. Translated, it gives CGRGQGGRLTDTQYF.

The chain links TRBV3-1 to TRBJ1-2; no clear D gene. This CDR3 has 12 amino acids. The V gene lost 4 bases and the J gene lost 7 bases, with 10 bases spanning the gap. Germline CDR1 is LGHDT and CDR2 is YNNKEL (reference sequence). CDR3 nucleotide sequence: TGTGCCAGCAGCCTGGAAGGGCTTGGCTACACCTTC. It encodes CASSLEGLGYTF.

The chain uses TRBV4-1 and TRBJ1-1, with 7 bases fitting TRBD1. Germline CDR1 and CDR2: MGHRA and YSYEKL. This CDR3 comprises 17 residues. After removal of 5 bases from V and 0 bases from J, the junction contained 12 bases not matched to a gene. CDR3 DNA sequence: TGCGCCAGCAGCGCAAGAGACAGGGATTACATGAACACTGAAGCTTTCTTT. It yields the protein CASSARDRDYMNTEAFF.

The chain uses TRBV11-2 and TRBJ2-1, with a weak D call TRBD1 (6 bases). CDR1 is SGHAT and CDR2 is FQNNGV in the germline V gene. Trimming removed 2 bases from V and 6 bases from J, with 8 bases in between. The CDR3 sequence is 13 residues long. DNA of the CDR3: TGTGCCAGCAGCTTATTACAGGGCAATGAGCAGTTCTTC. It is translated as CASSLLQGNEQFF. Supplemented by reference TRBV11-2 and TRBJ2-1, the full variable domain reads EAGVAQSPRYKIIEKRQSVAFWCNPISGHATLYWYQQILGQGPKLLIQFQNNGVVDDSQLPKDRFSAERLKGVDSTLKIQPAKLEDSAVYLCASSLLQGNEQFFGPGTRLTVL.

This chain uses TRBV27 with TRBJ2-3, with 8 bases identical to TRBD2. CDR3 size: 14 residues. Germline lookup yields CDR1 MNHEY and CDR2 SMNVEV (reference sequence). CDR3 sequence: CAGSGGSGQETQYF. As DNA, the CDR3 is TGTGCGGGCAGCGGGGGCAGTGGCCAAGAGACGCAGTATTTT.

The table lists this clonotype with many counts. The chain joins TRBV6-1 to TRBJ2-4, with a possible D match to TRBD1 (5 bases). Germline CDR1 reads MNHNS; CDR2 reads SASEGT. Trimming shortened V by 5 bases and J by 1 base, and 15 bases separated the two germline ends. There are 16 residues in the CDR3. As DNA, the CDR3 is TGTGCCAGCAGTAAGGGGCTATTAAGGGCCAAAAACATTCAGTACTTC. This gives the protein CASSKGLLRAKNIQYF.

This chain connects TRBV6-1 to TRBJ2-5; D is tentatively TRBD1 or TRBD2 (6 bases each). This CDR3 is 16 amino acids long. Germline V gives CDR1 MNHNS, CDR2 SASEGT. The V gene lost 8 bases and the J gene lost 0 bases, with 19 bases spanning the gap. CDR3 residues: CASAGLGGRDQETQYF. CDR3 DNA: TGTGCCAGCGCCGGGCTCGGGGGCAGGGACCAAGAGACCCAGTACTTC.

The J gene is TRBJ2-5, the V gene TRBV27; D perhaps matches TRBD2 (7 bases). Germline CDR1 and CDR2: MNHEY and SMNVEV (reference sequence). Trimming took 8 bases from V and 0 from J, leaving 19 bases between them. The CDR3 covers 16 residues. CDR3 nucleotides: TGTGCCAGCGGGGGGCTCGGGGGGTGTGACCAAGAGACCCAGTACTTC. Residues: CASGGLGGCDQETQYF.

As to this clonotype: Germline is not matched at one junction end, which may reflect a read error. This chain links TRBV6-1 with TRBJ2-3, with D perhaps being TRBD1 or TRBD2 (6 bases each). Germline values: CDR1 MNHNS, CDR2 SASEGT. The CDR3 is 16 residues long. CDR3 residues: CASGGTGRRGTDTQYF. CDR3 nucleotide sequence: TGTGCCAGCGGGGGCACCGGGAGAAGGGGCACAGATACGCAGTATTTC.

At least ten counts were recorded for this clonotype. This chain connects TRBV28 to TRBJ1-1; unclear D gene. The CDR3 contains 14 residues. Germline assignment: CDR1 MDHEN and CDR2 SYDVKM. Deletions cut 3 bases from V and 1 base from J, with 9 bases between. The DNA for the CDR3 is TGTGCCAGCAGTTTTGGACGGAGGAACACTGAAGCTTTCTTT. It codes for CASSFGRRNTEAFF.

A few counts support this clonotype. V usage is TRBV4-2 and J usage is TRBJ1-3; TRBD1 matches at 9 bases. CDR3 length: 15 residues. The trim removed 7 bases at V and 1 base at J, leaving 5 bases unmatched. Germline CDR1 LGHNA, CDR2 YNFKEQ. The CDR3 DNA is TGTGCCAGCAAGCCGGGACAGGGATCTGGAAACACCATATATTTT. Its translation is CASKPGQGSGNTIYF.

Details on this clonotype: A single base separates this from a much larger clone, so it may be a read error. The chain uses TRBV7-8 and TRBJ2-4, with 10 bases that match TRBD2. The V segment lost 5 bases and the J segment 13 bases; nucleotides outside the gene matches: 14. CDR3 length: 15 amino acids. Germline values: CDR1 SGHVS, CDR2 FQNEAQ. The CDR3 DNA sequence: TGTGCCAGCAGCCTTAGCGGGAGGATATACAATGAGCAGTACTTC. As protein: CASSLSGRIYNEQYF.

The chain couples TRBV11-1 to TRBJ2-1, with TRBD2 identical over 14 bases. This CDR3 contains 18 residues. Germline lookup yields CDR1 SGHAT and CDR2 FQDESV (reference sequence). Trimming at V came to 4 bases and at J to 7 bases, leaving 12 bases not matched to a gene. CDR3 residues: CASSSMPGLAGEGNEQFF. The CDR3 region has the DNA TGTGCCAGCAGCTCTATGCCGGGACTAGCGGGAGAGGGAAATGAGCAGTTCTTC.

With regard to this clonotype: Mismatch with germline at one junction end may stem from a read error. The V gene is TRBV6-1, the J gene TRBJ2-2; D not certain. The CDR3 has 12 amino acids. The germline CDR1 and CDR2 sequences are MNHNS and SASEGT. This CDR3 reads CARSVSTDALFF. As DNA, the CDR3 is TGTGCCAGGAGTGTGAGCACAGATGCGCTGTTTTTT.

The CDR3 DNA is TGCCGCAGCAAGGGGCTGCGAGACCAAGATACTCAGTACTTC. Its protein product is CRSKGLRDQDTQYF. J is TRBJ2-4 and V is TRBV10-1, with D maybe TRBD1 (5 bases). CDR1 is WNHNN, CDR2 SYGVQD, per germline (reference sequence). The CDR3 has 14 amino acids.

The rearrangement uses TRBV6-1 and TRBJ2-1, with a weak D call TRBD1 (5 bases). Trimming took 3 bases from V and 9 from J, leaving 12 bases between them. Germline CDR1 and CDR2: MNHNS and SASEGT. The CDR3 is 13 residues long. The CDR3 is CASSETRTSEQFF. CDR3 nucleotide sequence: TGTGCCAGCAGTGAGACCAGGACAAGTGAGCAGTTCTTC.

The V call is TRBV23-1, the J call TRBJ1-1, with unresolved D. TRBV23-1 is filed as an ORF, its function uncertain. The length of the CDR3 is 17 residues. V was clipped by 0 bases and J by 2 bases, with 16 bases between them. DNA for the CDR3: TGCGCCAGCAGTCAATCGGACCAACTATTAGCAAACACTGAAGCTTTCTTT. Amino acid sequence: CASSQSDQLLANTEAFF.

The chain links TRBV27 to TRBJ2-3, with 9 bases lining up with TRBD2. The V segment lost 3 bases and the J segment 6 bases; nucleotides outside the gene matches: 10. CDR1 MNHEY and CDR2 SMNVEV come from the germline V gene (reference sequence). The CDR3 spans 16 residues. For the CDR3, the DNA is TGTGCCAGCAGTTTTTTGGGCGGGAGGGCCGGGGATACGCAGTATTTT. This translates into CASSFLGGRAGDTQYF.